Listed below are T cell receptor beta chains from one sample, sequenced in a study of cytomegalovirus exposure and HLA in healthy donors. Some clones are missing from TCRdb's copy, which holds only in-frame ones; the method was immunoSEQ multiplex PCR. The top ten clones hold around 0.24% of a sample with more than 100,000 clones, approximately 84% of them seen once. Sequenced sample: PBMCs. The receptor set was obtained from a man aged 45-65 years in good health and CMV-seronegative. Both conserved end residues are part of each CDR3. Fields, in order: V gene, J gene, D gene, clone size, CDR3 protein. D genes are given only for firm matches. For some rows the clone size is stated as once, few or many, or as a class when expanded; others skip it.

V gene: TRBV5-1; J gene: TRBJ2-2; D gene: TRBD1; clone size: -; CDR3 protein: CASSIEPDRGNTGELFF
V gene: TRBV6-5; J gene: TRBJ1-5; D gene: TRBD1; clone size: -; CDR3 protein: CASSQGQGGNQPQHF
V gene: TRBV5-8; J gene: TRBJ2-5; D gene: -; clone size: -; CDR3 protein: CASSRSAGLETQYF
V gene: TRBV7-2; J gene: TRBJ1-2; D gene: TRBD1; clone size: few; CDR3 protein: CASSLALAGGAGYTF
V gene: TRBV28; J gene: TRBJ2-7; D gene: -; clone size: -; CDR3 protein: CASSFEGVTYEQYF
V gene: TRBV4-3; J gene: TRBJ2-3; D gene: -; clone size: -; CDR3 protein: CASSQGTLPEADTQYF
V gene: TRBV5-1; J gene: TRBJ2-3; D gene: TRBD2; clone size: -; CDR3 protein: CASSYGLAGGTDTQYF
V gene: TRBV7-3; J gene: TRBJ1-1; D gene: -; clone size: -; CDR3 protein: CASSAIGNTEAFF
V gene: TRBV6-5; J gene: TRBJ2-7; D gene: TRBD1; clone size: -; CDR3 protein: CASSATGGREQYF
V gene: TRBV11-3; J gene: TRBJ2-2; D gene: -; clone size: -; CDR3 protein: CASSFGGVGTGELFF
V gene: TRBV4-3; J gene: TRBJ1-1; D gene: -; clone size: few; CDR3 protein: CASSQGFRSRTLGTEAFF
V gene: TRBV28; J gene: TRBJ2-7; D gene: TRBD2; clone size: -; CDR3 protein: CASSFPFRGGRPYEQYF
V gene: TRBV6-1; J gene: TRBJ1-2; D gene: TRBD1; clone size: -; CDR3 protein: CASSEGRDRDYGYTF
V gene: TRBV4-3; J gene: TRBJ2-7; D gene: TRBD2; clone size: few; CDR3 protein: CASSQGSGSRSYEQYF
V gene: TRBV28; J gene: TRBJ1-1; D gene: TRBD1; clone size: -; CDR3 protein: CATSASDRGPEAFF
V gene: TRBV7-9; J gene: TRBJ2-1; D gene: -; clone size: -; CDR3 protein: CASSPFKTRRGSGYNEQFF
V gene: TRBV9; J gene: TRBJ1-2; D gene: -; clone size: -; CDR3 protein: CASSVDPGHINRPYYGYTF
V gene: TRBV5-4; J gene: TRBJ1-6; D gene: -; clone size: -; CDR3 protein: CASSLGQGKSYNSPLHF
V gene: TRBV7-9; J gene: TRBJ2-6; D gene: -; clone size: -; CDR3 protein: CASSLGGVSGANVLTF
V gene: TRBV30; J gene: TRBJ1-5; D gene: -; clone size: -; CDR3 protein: CAWSRGTNQPQHF
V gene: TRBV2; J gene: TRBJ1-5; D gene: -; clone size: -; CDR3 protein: CASSGEWQGNQPQHF
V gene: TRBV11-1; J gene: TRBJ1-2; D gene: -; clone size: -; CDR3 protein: CASSLGTEANYGYTF
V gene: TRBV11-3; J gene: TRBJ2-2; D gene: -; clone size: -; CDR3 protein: CASSLGQTDTGELFF
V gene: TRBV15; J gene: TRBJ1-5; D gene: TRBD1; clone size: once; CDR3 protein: CATSRDITGDQPQHF